The 26 T cell receptor beta chains in this list originate from one sample, sequenced in a study of T cell repertoires in cytomegalovirus infection. Antigen specificity for these receptors is unknown. MiXCR was run by TCRdb on the reads, yielding one entry per CDR3 protein. This sample has 60,000 to 85,000 distinct CDR3 sequences; approximately 24% occur once, and the top ten carry 65% to 85%. Sequencing input: PBMCs, sequenced either directly or after in vitro stimulation (not recorded which). These receptors were taken from a human donor in good health (CMV status not recorded). Some clones in this sample may be carry-over from other donors' samples.

Many counts were recorded for this clonotype. The rearrangement links TRBV7-2 to TRBJ1-2, with 8 nucleotides matching TRBD1. The CDR3 extends over 16 amino acids. The ends lost 6 bases at V and 6 bases at J; junction bases unmatched: 15. Germline CDR1 SGHTA, CDR2 FQGNSA. The CDR3 DNA follows: TGTGCCAGCAGTACCCGGACAGGGACCGGAATCCATGGCTACACCTTC. It specifies CASSTRTGTGIHGYTF.

This sequence joins TRBV5-4 and TRBJ2-2; 12 bases match TRBD2. CDR3 length equals 16 residues. Germline V CDR1 and CDR2: SGHNT, YYREEE (reference sequence). The ends lost 6 bases at V and 1 base at J; junction bases unmatched: 4. DNA of the CDR3: TGTGCCAGCACCTCTAGCGGGAGGGGGAACACCGGGGAGCTGTTTTTT. Residues: CASTSSGRGNTGELFF.

The chain joins TRBV9 to TRBJ1-6; 8 nucleotides line up with TRBD1. Germline V lookup: CDR1 SGDLS, CDR2 YYNGEE. There are 16 residues in the CDR3. Germline trimming cut 4 bases from V and 2 bases from J; bases unmatched to any gene: 5. The CDR3 loop is CASSSRDRPYNSPLHF. The CDR3 bases are TGTGCCAGCAGCTCGCGGGACAGGCCCTATAATTCACCCCTCCACTTT.

This clonotype was detected many times. The chain employs TRBV7-8 and TRBJ2-3; 10 bases line up with TRBD2. The V gene end was trimmed by 8 bases and the J gene end by 4 bases; junction bases not matched to a gene: 6. The CDR3 length is 14 residues. The germline V gene encodes CDR1 SGHVS and CDR2 FQNEAQ. CDR3 nucleotides: TGTGCCAGCTTAGCGGGAGGTGGATCAGATACGCAGTATTTT. Translating it yields CASLAGGGSDTQYF. The entire variable domain, with the rest obtained from reference TRBV7-8 and TRBJ2-3, is as follows: GAGVSQSPRYKVAKRGQDVALRCDPISGHVSLFWYQQALGQGPEFLTYFQNEAQLDKSGLPSDRFFAERPEGSVSTLKIQRTQQEDSAVYLCASLAGGGSDTQYFGPGTRLTVL.

This clonotype was seen a handful of times. V gene TRBV7-9 combines with J gene TRBJ2-2; TRBD2 matches at 8 bases. The J segment lost 0 bases and the V segment lost 3 bases, leaving 3 bases of the junction unmatched. Germline V gene sequence: CDR1 SEHNR, CDR2 FQNEAQ (reference sequence). The CDR3 is 16 amino acids. The CDR3 DNA follows: TGTGCCAGCAGCTTTACTAGCGGTACGAACACCGGGGAGCTGTTTTTT. It specifies CASSFTSGTNTGELFF.

This clonotype was detected many times. The chain couples TRBV7-2 to TRBJ2-3, with 9 positions matching TRBD1. Trimming at V came to 5 bases and at J to 5 bases, leaving 5 bases not matched to a gene. CDR1 and CDR2 from the germline V gene are SGHTA and FQGNSA. The CDR3 sequence is 14 residues long. CDR3 bases: TGTGCCAGCAGCCCAGACAGGGGGGGAGATACGCAGTATTTT. As protein: CASSPDRGGDTQYF.

J is TRBJ1-1 and V is TRBV28, with no clear D. The CDR3 spans 15 residues. V lost 8 bases and J lost 0, with 16 bases in between. Looked up from germline, CDR1 is MDHEN and CDR2 is SYDVKM. CDR3 loop: CASRTIPIMNTEAFF. CDR3 coding DNA: TGTGCCAGCCGTACAATCCCAATAATGAACACTGAAGCTTTCTTT.

The chain couples TRBV7-4 to TRBJ2-7; TRBD2 aligns across 7 bases. The CDR3 has 16 amino acids. Germline trimming cut 5 bases from V and 2 bases from J; bases unmatched to any gene: 12. Germline V gene sequence: CDR1 SGHVT, CDR2 SQSDAQ. The chain's CDR3 is CASSDLRRGGTYEQYF. The CDR3 nucleotides are TGTGCCAGCAGCGACCTCCGGCGCGGGGGTACCTACGAGCAGTACTTC.

The chain couples TRBV5-6 to TRBJ1-2, with D maybe TRBD1 (6 bases). The V end was cut by 4 bases, the J end by 6 bases, with 13 bases between. The CDR3 loop spans 13 amino acids. Germline V gene data show CDR1 as SGHDT and CDR2 as YYEEEE. This CDR3 reads CASSPPAGDGYTF. The CDR3 DNA reads as TGTGCCAGCAGCCCGCCCGCAGGGGATGGCTACACCTTC. Based on the CDR3 plus reference TRBV5-6 and TRBJ1-2, the full variable domain is DAGVTQSPTHLIKTRGQQVTLRCSPKSGHDTVSWYQQALGQGPQFIFQYYEEEERQRGNFPDRFSGHQFPNYSSELNVNALLLGDSALYLCASSPPAGDGYTFGSGTRLTVV.

As concerns this clonotype: This may arise from a read error, as a much more abundant clone is one base away. The rearrangement links TRBV7-2 to TRBJ2-6, with a weak D call TRBD1 (5 bases). Germline V gives CDR1 SGHTA, CDR2 FQGNSA. The CDR3 has 16 amino acids. Written as DNA, the CDR3 is TGTGCCAGCGGATCTGGACGTTTCTCTGGGGCCAACGTCCTGAATTTC. Encoded protein: CASGSGRFSGANVLNF.

The genes are TRBV29-1 and TRBJ2-3; no clear D. Trimming pared 7 bases from V and 3 bases from J, leaving 8 bases between. The CDR3 runs to 11 residues. Per germline, CDR1 SQVTM and CDR2 ANQGSEA. For the CDR3, the DNA is TGCAGCGAACGGACGACAGATACGCAGTATTTT. Protein: CSERTTDTQYF.

This clonotype was observed many times. The genes are TRBV7-9 and TRBJ2-7; a weak D match, TRBD1 (6 bases). This CDR3 comprises 14 residues. V was pared by 5 bases and J by 2 bases, with 13 bases between. Germline assignment: CDR1 SEHNR and CDR2 FQNEAQ (reference sequence). The CDR3 loop is CASSRRTETYEQYF. Written as DNA, the CDR3 is TGTGCCAGCAGCCGCAGGACAGAAACCTACGAGCAGTACTTC.

This clonotype was found a few times. The chain couples TRBV12-3 or TRBV12-4 to TRBJ2-5; no firm D call. CDR3 length equals 13 residues. V lost 3 bases and J 10 bases, leaving 15 bases between the germline ends. CDR3 sequence: CASSFGGRSGQYF. The CDR3, as DNA: TGTGCCAGCAGTTTCGGTGGACGATCGGGCCAGTACTTC.

This clonotype was observed a few times. V is TRBV19 and J is TRBJ2-3; D perhaps matches TRBD1 (5 bases). The germline V gene encodes CDR1 LNHDA and CDR2 SQIVND (reference sequence). The CDR3 is 13 residues long. With 5 bases removed from V and 4 bases from J, the gap between germline ends came to 10 bases. CDR3 nucleotide sequence: TGTGCCAGTAGTTTCAGGGTGGCAGATACGCAGTATTTT. Translating it yields CASSFRVADTQYF.

V is TRBV20-1 and J is TRBJ2-7, with D tentatively TRBD2 (5 bases). This CDR3 region has 13 residues. CDR1 and CDR2 (germline): DFQATT, SNEGSKA (reference sequence). V lost 5 bases and J 1 base, leaving 12 bases between the germline ends. The CDR3 protein is CSARARDSYEQYF. CDR3 coding DNA: TGCAGTGCTCGAGCTCGGGATTCCTACGAGCAGTACTTC.

This clonotype was picked up a small number of times. V usage is TRBV4-1 and J usage is TRBJ2-1; 7 bases fit TRBD2. This CDR3 contains 14 residues. With V trimmed by 2 bases and J by 7 bases, 5 bases remained unmatched. Per germline, CDR1 MGHRA and CDR2 YSYEKL. CDR3 nucleotide sequence: TGCGCCAGCAGCCAAAGGACTAGATGGAATGAGCAGTTCTTC. Protein product: CASSQRTRWNEQFF.

J is TRBJ2-1 and V is TRBV4-3; D is unclear. This CDR3 contains 13 residues. Trimming removed 4 bases at V and 8 bases at J, with 12 bases between. Germline V gene lookup returns CDR1 LGHNA and CDR2 YSLEER. CDR3 nucleotides: TGCGCCAGCAGCCCCGGTTGGATCGATGAGCAGTTCTTC. It codes for CASSPGWIDEQFF.

The chain has TRBV19 and TRBJ1-1, with 11 positions matching TRBD1. CDR1 is LNHDA, CDR2 SQIVND, per germline (reference sequence). The ends lost 5 bases at V and 1 base at J; junction bases unmatched: 6. CDR3 length: 16 amino acids. The CDR3 DNA reads TGTGCCAGTAGTCTGAGGACAGGGGGCGAGAACACTGAAGCTTTCTTT. Protein sequence: CASSLRTGGENTEAFF. Together with reference TRBV19 and TRBJ1-1, the CDR3 gives the full variable domain: DGGITQSPKYLFRKEGQNVTLSCEQNLNHDAMYWYRQDPGQGLRLIYYSQIVNDFQKGDIAEGYSVSREKKESFPLTVTSAQKNPTAFYLCASSLRTGGENTEAFFGQGTRLTVV.

In this sample, this clonotype turned up a few times. The chain couples TRBV27 to TRBJ2-7; TRBD2 might be the D (7 bases). Germline CDR1 MNHEY, CDR2 SMNVEV (reference sequence). Trimming removed 0 bases at V and 4 bases at J, with 13 bases between. This CDR3 is 15 amino acids long. CDR3 sequence reads: CASSLSAGALYEQYV. As DNA, the CDR3 is TGTGCCAGCAGTTTATCGGCGGGGGCCCTTTACGAGCAGTACGTC.

The chain links TRBV19 to TRBJ1-1, with 9 positions matching TRBD1. V was clipped by 4 bases and J by 6 bases; unmatched bases: 6. The CDR3 consists of 14 residues. Per germline, CDR1 LNHDA and CDR2 SQIVND (reference sequence). The CDR3 loop reads CASSRGTGWAEAFF. In nucleotides, the CDR3 is TGTGCCAGTAGTAGAGGGACAGGGTGGGCTGAAGCTTTCTTT.

This clonotype showed up just a few times. This chain connects TRBV18 to TRBJ2-5, with 7 bases lining up with TRBD2. Germline CDR1 KGHSH, CDR2 LQKENI. The J segment lost 4 bases and the V segment lost 3 bases, leaving 5 bases of the junction unmatched. The CDR3 runs 14 residues. CDR3 amino acids: CASSPQAGRETQYF. DNA of the CDR3: TGTGCCAGCTCACCTCAAGCGGGACGAGAGACCCAGTACTTC.

The chain uses TRBV7-2 and TRBJ2-1; no clear D. The germline gives CDR1 SGHTA, CDR2 FQGNSA. The CDR3 runs to 10 residues. The V end was cut by 5 bases, the J end by 7 bases, with 3 bases between. CDR3 DNA sequence: TGTGCCAGCAGCATAAATGAGCAGTTCTTC. It translates to CASSINEQFF.

The chain is built from TRBV19 and TRBJ1-5, with D tentatively TRBD1 (5 bases). V lost 5 bases, J lost 1 base, and 15 bases lay in between. The CDR3 is 16 residues long. From germline, CDR1 is LNHDA and CDR2 SQIVND (reference sequence). The CDR3 region is CASSLGEMGSNQPQHF. In DNA form, the CDR3 reads TGTGCCAGTAGTTTAGGGGAGATGGGGAGCAATCAGCCCCAGCATTTT.

This clonotype was counted many times. The chain uses TRBV28 and TRBJ2-7; tentative D call: TRBD2 (6 bases). Deletions cut 6 bases from V and 5 bases from J, with 14 bases between. The CDR3 extends over 13 amino acids. CDR1 and CDR2 (germline): MDHEN, SYDVKM. The CDR3 nucleotides read TGTGCCAGCAGCTTAGCCGGGAGCCACGAGCAGTACTTC. It codes for CASSLAGSHEQYF. Complete variable domain (other parts from reference TRBV28 and TRBJ2-7): DVKVTQSSRYLVKRTGEKVFLECVQDMDHENMFWYRQDPGLGLRLIYFSYDVKMKEKGDIPEGYSVSREKKERFSLILESASTNQTSMYLCASSLAGSHEQYFGPGTRLTVT.

This clonotype was seen more than once but under ten times. This rearrangement joins TRBV5-6 to TRBJ2-7, with 7 positions matching TRBD1. The CDR3 spans 15 residues. The germline CDR1 and CDR2 sequences are SGHDT and YYEEEE. V trimming: 4 bases; J trimming: 0 bases; junction bases outside the gene matches: 7. The CDR3 is CASSVDRPLSYEQYV. In nucleotides, the CDR3 is TGTGCCAGCAGCGTGGACAGGCCTCTCTCCTACGAGCAGTACGTC.

J is TRBJ2-7 and V is TRBV24-1; D may be TRBD1 (5 bases). Between the trimmed V and J ends, which lost 3 bases and 4 bases, there was a span of 15 bases. The V gene's germline CDR1 is KGHDR and CDR2 SFDVKD. This CDR3 contains 15 residues. CDR3 residues: CATSDGAASKYEQYF. The CDR3 DNA sequence: TGTGCCACCAGTGATGGGGCAGCGAGCAAGTACGAGCAGTACTTC.